This TCR beta chain originates from a study of early T cells in non-severe SARS-CoV-2 infection. This CDR3 region has 14 residues. The V end lost 6 bases, the J end lost 4 bases, and 13 bases lay between the germline ends. CDR1 and CDR2 from the germline V gene are SNHLY and FYNNEI. This clonotype has at least ten counts. TCRdb analysed the 5' RACE reads with MiXCR anew, one entry per CDR3 protein. The sample yields around 29,000 distinct CDR3 sequences, 9% to 10% seen once. This TCR came from an adult who was a healthcare worker with PCR-confirmed SARS-CoV-2 infection or an uninfected control (not recorded which). The genes are TRBV2 and TRBJ1-5; no reliable D call. The specimen sequenced was whole blood. In DNA, the CDR3 is TGTGCCAGCAGGGCGAGGGCAGTTAATCAGCCCCAGCATTTT. This codes for CASRARAVNQPQHF.